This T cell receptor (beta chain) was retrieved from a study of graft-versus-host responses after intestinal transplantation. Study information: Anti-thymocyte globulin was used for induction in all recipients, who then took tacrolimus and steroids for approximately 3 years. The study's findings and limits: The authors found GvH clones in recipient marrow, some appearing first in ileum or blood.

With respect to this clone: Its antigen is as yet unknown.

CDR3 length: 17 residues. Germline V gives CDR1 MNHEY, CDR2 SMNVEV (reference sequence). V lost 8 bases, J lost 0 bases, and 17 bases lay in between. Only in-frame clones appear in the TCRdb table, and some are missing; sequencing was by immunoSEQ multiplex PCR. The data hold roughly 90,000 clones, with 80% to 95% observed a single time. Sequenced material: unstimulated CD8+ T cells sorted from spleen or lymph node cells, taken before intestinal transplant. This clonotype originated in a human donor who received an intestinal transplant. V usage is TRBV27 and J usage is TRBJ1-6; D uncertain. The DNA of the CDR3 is TGTGCCAGCGCGGGGAGTCACCCGACCTCCTATAATTCACCCCTCCACTTT. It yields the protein CASAGSHPTSYNSPLHF.